These T cell receptor beta chains were read from a single sample in a study of T cell responses to AZD1222 COVID-19 vaccine. TCRdb's table, derived via immunoSEQ multiplex PCR, lists solely in-frame clones and lacks some. The sample shows hundreds of thousands of clones, 85% to 95% of them seen only once. The source material was peripheral blood, sampled on day 0 of MenACWY control vaccination. The receptor source for this set is an adult in good health. CDR3s include the opening cysteine and the closing phenylalanine or tryptophan. Fields, in order: D gene, V gene, J gene, clone size, CDR3 protein, CDR3 DNA. D genes are given only for firm matches. Size is stated for part of the rows, as once, few or many counts, or as a class when the clone is expanded.

TRBD1,TRBV19,TRBJ2-2,NA,CATRRGQSSGELFF,TGTGCCACCAGAAGGGGGCAATCAAGCGGGGAGCTGTTTTTT
NA,TRBV7-9,TRBJ2-5,NA,CASSSFEGRGVQETQYF,TGTGCCAGCAGCTCATTCGAAGGGAGGGGGGTCCAAGAGACCCAGTACTTC
NA,TRBV19,TRBJ2-7,NA,CASSIQGTSSYEQYF,TGTGCCAGTAGTATTCAAGGAACCAGCTCCTACGAGCAGTACTTC
NA,TRBV28,TRBJ1-1,NA,CASSLDWTEAFF,TGTGCCAGCAGTTTGGATTGGACTGAAGCTTTCTTT
NA,TRBV20-1,TRBJ1-1,NA,CSAWGNTEAFF,TGCAGTGCTTGGGGGAACACTGAAGCTTTCTTT
NA,TRBV20-1,TRBJ1-1,NA,CSANSREAFF,TGCAGTGCTAATAGTAGAGAAGCTTTCTTT
TRBD1,TRBV28,TRBJ1-1,NA,CATSTGGLGTEAFF,TGTGCCACCTCGACAGGGGGGTTAGGGACTGAAGCTTTCTTT
NA,TRBV15,TRBJ1-2,NA,CATSRLGGDYGYTF,TGTGCCACCAGCAGGCTGGGGGGGGATTATGGCTACACCTTC
NA,TRBV5-1,TRBJ1-1,NA,CASSWGTGMNTEAFF,TGCGCCAGCAGCTGGGGAACAGGGATGAACACTGAAGCTTTCTTT
NA,TRBV7-6,TRBJ2-7,NA,CASSLGLYYEQYF,TGTGCCAGCAGCTTAGGACTTTACTACGAGCAGTACTTC
TRBD1,TRBV10-3,TRBJ1-2,NA,CAISARQGDYGYTF,TGTGCCATCAGTGCCCGACAGGGGGACTATGGCTACACCTTC
NA,TRBV12-3/TRBV12-4,TRBJ2-3,NA,CASNSYGDTQYF,TGTGCCAGCAATTCATACGGAGATACGCAGTATTTT
TRBD1,TRBV18,TRBJ1-2,once,CASSPRDRVDYGYTF,TGTGCCAGCTCACCTCGGGACAGGGTGGACTATGGCTACACCTTC
TRBD1,TRBV11-2,TRBJ2-1,NA,CASRALGQGPFF,TGTGCCAGCAGAGCTCTAGGACAGGGTCCGTTCTTC
TRBD1,TRBV7-9,TRBJ1-1,NA,CASSKAGGTEAFF,TGTGCCAGCAGCAAGGCAGGGGGGACTGAAGCTTTCTTT
TRBD2,TRBV5-1,TRBJ2-5,NA,CASSLTSGGSGETQYF,TGCGCCAGCAGCTTGACTAGCGGGGGATCAGGAGAGACCCAGTACTTC
NA,TRBV18,TRBJ1-3,NA,CASSPVMGGSGNTIYF,TGTGCCAGCTCACCTGTCATGGGAGGCTCTGGAAACACCATATATTTT
TRBD2,TRBV10-3,TRBJ2-2,NA,CAIMAGGTGELFF,TGTGCCATCATGGCGGGGGGCACCGGGGAGCTGTTTTTT
NA,TRBV3-1/TRBV3-2,TRBJ2-5,NA,CASRRQSETQYF,TGTGCCAGCAGACGACAGTCGGAGACCCAGTACTTC
TRBD1,TRBV5-5,TRBJ1-1,NA,CASRLGLQGHTEAFF,TGTGCCAGCAGGCTGGGGCTACAGGGGCACACTGAAGCTTTCTTT
NA,TRBV27,TRBJ1-2,NA,CASSSLTGGLGGYTF,TGTGCCAGCAGTTCCCTTACCGGAGGACTGGGGGGCTACACCTTC
NA,TRBV29-1,TRBJ1-1,NA,CSALAPWGHTEAFF,TGCAGCGCCTTGGCCCCGTGGGGGCACACTGAAGCTTTCTTT
NA,TRBV14,TRBJ1-1,NA,CASSQLGSVRNTEAFF,TGTGCCAGCAGCCAACTGGGGAGCGTCAGGAACACTGAAGCTTTCTTT
NA,TRBV14,TRBJ1-2,NA,CASSQTNTYGYTF,TGTGCCAGCAGCCAGACAAACACCTATGGCTACACCTTC
NA,TRBV5-4,TRBJ1-6,NA,CASSLGAPSSYNSPLHF,TGTGCCAGCAGCCTGGGGGCCCCGAGCTCCTATAATTCACCCCTCCACTTT
TRBD1,TRBV19,TRBJ1-2,NA,CASSIQGAGGNYGYTF,TGTGCCAGTAGCATACAGGGGGCCGGGGGAAACTATGGCTACACCTTC
TRBD2,TRBV11-2,TRBJ2-3,NA,CASTQSFGSSGGADTQYF,TGTGCCAGCACCCAGAGCTTCGGATCTAGCGGGGGGGCAGATACGCAGTATTTT
NA,TRBV28,TRBJ1-5,NA,CASSSANQPQHF,TGTGCCAGCAGTTCGGCAAATCAGCCCCAGCATTTT
NA,TRBV10-2,TRBJ2-2,NA,CASKSERGELFF,TGCGCCAGCAAGTCGGAAAGGGGGGAGCTGTTTTTT
NA,TRBV7-9,TRBJ1-1,once,CASSLRGGAEAFF,TGTGCCAGCAGCTTAAGAGGGGGGGCTGAAGCTTTCTTT
TRBD1,TRBV15,TRBJ1-1,NA,CATGTDRVRNTEAFF,TGTGCCACTGGAACCGACAGGGTTAGGAACACTGAAGCTTTCTTT
NA,TRBV7-8,TRBJ2-1,NA,CASSLLDGGYNEQFF,TGTGCCAGCAGCTTACTCGATGGGGGGTACAATGAGCAGTTCTTC
NA,TRBV28,TRBJ1-4,NA,CASSLGGSGNEKLFF,TGTGCCAGCAGTTTGGGGGGGAGCGGGAATGAAAAACTGTTTTTT
TRBD1,TRBV6-5,TRBJ1-2,once,CASNPTGGNYGYTF,TGTGCCAGCAACCCGACAGGGGGCAACTATGGCTACACCTTC
NA,TRBV28,TRBJ1-6,NA,CASSPPLHF,TGTGCCAGCTCCCCACCCCTCCACTTT
NA,TRBV6-5,TRBJ2-3,NA,CASRDPLTDTQYF,TGTGCCAGCAGGGATCCCCTCACAGATACGCAGTATTTT
TRBD1,TRBV27,TRBJ2-5,once,CASSFGITGGSETQYF,TGTGCCAGCAGTTTCGGTATAACAGGGGGGTCGGAGACCCAGTACTTC
NA,TRBV3-1/TRBV3-2,TRBJ1-2,NA,CASSRGSLNYGYTF,TGTGCCAGCAGCCGGGGGTCTTTGAACTATGGCTACACCTTC
NA,TRBV3-1/TRBV3-2,TRBJ1-1,NA,CASSQGGGSTEAFF,TGTGCCAGCAGCCAAGGGGGGGGAAGTACTGAAGCTTTCTTT
TRBD2,TRBV5-4,TRBJ2-5,NA,CASSWTSGAQETQYF,TGTGCCAGCAGCTGGACTAGCGGGGCACAAGAGACCCAGTACTTC
NA,TRBV5-1,TRBJ1-2,NA,CASSLPGDYGYTF,TGCGCCAGCAGCTTGCCAGGAGATTATGGCTACACCTTC
TRBD1,TRBV10-3,TRBJ1-3,NA,CATTGSPGNTIYF,TGTGCCACGACAGGGTCCCCTGGAAACACCATATATTTT
NA,TRBV19,TRBJ2-2,NA,CASSIDGRGNTGELFF,TGTGCCAGTAGTATTGACGGAAGAGGGAACACCGGGGAGCTGTTTTTT
NA,TRBV5-6,TRBJ1-2,once,CASSLRAAGSGYTF,TGTGCCAGCAGCTTGCGGGCAGCGGGAAGCGGCTACACCTTC
TRBD1,TRBV19,TRBJ1-5,once,CASSTGQGFTPQHF,TGTGCCAGTAGTACGGGACAGGGTTTTACACCCCAGCATTTT
TRBD1,TRBV10-3,TRBJ1-3,NA,CAITRTGPGNTIYF,TGTGCCATCACGAGGACAGGGCCTGGAAACACCATATATTTT
TRBD1,TRBV2,TRBJ1-4,NA,CASSELAGGLEKLFF,TGTGCCAGCAGTGAATTGGCAGGGGGCCTTGAAAAACTGTTTTTT
NA,TRBV29-1,TRBJ2-5,NA,CSVGPYQETQYF,TGCAGCGTTGGTCCCTATCAAGAGACCCAGTACTTC
TRBD1,TRBV5-1,TRBJ2-1,once,CASSLELATGGNEQFF,TGCGCCAGCAGCTTGGAGTTGGCGACAGGGGGCAATGAGCAGTTCTTC
TRBD2,TRBV5-1,TRBJ2-5,NA,CASSLGLAGGLGETQYF,TGCGCCAGCAGCCTTGGACTCGCGGGGGGGCTAGGGGAGACCCAGTACTTC
NA,TRBV19,TRBJ1-1,NA,CASSTHLNTEAFF,TGTGCCAGTAGTACACATCTGAACACTGAAGCTTTCTTT
NA,TRBV19,TRBJ1-2,few,CASGPRGFYGYTF,TGTGCCAGTGGGCCAAGGGGTTTCTATGGCTACACCTTC
NA,TRBV29-1,TRBJ1-1,NA,CSVVRDTEAFF,TGCAGCGTTGTCAGAGACACTGAAGCTTTCTTT
NA,TRBV5-1,TRBJ2-1,NA,CASSSTHLSTGGNEQFF,TGCGCCAGCAGCTCAACCCATCTAAGCACCGGGGGCAATGAGCAGTTCTTC
NA,TRBV5-1,TRBJ2-1,NA,CASSLFANSYNEQFF,TGCGCCAGCAGCCTGTTTGCTAACTCCTACAATGAGCAGTTCTTC
TRBD1,TRBV30,TRBJ2-7,NA,CAWSDRDEQYF,TGTGCCTGGAGCGACAGGGACGAGCAGTACTTC
TRBD1,TRBV7-9,TRBJ1-6,once,CASSLAQGSSPLHF,TGTGCCAGCAGCTTGGCACAGGGGTCCTCACCCCTCCACTTT
NA,TRBV5-1,TRBJ1-1,NA,CASSTDLNTEAFF,TGCGCCAGCAGCACCGATTTGAACACTGAAGCTTTCTTT
NA,TRBV30,TRBJ1-1,NA,CAWSTGIGTEAFF,TGTGCCTGGAGTACAGGGATTGGCACTGAAGCTTTCTTT